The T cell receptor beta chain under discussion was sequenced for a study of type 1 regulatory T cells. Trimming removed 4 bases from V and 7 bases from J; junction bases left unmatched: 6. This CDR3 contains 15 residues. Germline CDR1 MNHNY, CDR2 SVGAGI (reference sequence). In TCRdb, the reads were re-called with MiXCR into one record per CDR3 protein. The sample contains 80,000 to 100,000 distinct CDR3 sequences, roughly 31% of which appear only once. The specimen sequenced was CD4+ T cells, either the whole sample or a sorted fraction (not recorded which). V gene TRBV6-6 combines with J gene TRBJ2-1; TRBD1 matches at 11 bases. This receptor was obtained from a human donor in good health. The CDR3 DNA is TGTGCCAGCAGTTTCAGGACAGGGGGCTTTAATGAGCAGTTCTTC. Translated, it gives CASSFRTGGFNEQFF.